The 2 T cell receptor beta chains below all came from one sample that was sequenced in a study of cytomegalovirus exposure and HLA in healthy donors. The PCR used 60 Vbeta and 13 Jbeta primers. This table comes from immunoSEQ multiplex PCR, and its TCRdb copy is limited to in-frame clones, with some not included. The sample has over 100,000 clones; the top ten hold approximately 1.6%. The sample comprised PBMCs. All receptors come from a woman between 40 and 50 years old in good health and CMV-seropositive.

The rearrangement joins TRBV5-6 to TRBJ2-5; 7 bases align to TRBD2. The J call could be wrong; TRBJ2-7 is a better fit for the DNA end. Germline lookup yields CDR1 SGHDT and CDR2 YYEEEE. This CDR3 contains 18 residues. As DNA, the CDR3 is TGTGCCAGCAGCCCGACCCGGGCTAGCGGCCTTAGGGGCTACGAGCAGTACTTC. Its protein product is CASSPTRASGLRGYEQYF.

This chain links TRBV11-2 with TRBJ2-5, with unresolved D. The closer fit of TRBJ2-7 to the DNA end suggests the J call may be wrong. Germline V CDR1 and CDR2: SGHAT, FQNNGV. The CDR3 runs 11 residues. CDR3 DNA sequence: TGTGCCAGCAGCTTCTCCTACGAGCAGTACTTC. Amino acid sequence: CASSFSYEQYF.